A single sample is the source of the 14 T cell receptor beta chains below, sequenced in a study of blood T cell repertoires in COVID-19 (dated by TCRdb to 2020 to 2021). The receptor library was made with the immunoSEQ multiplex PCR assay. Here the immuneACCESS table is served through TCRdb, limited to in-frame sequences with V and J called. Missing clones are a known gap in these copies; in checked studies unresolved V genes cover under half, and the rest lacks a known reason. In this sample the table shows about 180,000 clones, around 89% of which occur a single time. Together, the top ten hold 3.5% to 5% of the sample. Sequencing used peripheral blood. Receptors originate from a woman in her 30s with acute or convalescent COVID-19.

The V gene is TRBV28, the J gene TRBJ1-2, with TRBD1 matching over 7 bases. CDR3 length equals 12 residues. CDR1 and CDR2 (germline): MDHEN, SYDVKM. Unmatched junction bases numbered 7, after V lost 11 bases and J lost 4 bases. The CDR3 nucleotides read TGTGCCGCCTCCAGGGGGAGCTATGGCTACACCTTC. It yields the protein CAASRGSYGYTF.

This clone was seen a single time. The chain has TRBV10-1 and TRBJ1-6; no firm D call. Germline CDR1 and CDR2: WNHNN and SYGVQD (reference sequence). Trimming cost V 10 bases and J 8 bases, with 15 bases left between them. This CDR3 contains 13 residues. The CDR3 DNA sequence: TGCGCCACCCGAAGGCGGTCCCATTCACCCCTCCACTTT. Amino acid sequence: CATRRRSHSPLHF.

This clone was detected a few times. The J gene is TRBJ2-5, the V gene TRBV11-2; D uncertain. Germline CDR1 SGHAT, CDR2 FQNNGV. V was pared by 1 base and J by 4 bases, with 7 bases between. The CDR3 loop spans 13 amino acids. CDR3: CASSLGHTETQYF. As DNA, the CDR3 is TGTGCCAGCAGCTTAGGACACACAGAGACCCAGTACTTC.

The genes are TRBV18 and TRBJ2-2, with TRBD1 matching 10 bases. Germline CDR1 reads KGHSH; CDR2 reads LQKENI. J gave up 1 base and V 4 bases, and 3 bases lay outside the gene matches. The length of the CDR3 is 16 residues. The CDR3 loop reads CASSRGTGENTGELFF. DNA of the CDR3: TGTGCCAGCTCACGAGGGACAGGGGAGAACACCGGGGAGCTGTTTTTT.

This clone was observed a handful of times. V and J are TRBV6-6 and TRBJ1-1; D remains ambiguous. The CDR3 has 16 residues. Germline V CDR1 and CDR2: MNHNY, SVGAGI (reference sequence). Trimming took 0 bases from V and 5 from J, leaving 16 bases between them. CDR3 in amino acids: CASSYSMEGSNTEAFF. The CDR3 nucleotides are TGTGCCAGCAGTTACTCGATGGAGGGTAGTAATACTGAAGCTTTCTTT.

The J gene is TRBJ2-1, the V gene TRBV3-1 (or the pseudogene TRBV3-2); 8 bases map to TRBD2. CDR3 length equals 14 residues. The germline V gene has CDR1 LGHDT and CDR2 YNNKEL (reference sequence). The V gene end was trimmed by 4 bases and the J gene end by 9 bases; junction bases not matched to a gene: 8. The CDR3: CASSLIGLAGEQFF. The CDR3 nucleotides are TGTGCCAGCAGCCTAATCGGACTAGCAGGTGAGCAGTTCTTC.

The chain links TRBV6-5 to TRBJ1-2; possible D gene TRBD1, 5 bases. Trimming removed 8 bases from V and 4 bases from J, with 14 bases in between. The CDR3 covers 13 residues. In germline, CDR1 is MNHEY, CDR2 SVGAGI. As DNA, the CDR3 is TGTGCCAGCGCGGGGGGAGGGGCCTATGGCTACACCTTC. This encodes CASAGGGAYGYTF.

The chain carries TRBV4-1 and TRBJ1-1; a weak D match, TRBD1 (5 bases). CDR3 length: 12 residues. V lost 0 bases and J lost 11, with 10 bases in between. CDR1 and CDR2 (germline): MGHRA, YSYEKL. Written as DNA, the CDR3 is TGCGCCAGCAGCCAAGATACGCGGGGGGCTTTCTTT. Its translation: CASSQDTRGAFF.

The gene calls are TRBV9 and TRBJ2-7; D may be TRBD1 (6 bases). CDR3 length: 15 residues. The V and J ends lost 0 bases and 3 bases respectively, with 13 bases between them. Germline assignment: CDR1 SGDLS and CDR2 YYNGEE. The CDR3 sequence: CASSVGGTYNYEQYF. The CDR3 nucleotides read TGTGCCAGCAGCGTAGGAGGGACATACAACTACGAGCAGTACTTC.

In DNA, the CDR3 is TGTGCCAGCAGTTTAGCAGGGGCTGGAAACACCATATATTTT. The encoded protein is CASSLAGAGNTIYF. The chain has TRBV28 and TRBJ1-3, with D possibly being TRBD1 (6 bases). V lost 2 bases and J 2 bases, leaving 7 bases between the germline ends. Germline lookup yields CDR1 MDHEN and CDR2 SYDVKM. The CDR3 contains 14 residues.

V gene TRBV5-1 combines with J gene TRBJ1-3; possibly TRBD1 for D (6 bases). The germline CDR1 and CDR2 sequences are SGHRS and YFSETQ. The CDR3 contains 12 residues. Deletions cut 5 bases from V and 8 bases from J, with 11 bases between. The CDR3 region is CASSGGSDTIYF. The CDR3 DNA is TGCGCCAGCAGTGGGGGCTCGGACACCATATATTTT.

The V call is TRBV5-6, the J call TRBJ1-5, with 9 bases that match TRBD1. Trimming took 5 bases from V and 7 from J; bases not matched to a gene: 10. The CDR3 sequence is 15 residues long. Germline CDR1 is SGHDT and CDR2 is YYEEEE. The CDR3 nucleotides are TGTGCCAGCAGTAAAACAGGGGGCGCGAGCCAGCCCCAGCATTTT. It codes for CASSKTGGASQPQHF. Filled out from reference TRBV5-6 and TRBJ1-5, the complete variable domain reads DAGVTQSPTHLIKTRGQQVTLRCSPKSGHDTVSWYQQALGQGPQFIFQYYEEEERQRGNFPDRFSGHQFPNYSSELNVNALLLGDSALYLCASSKTGGASQPQHFGDGTRLSIL.

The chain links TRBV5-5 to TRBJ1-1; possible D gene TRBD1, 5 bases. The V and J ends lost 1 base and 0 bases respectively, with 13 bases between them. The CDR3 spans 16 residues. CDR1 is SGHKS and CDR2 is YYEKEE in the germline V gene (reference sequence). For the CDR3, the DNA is TGTGCCAGCAGCTTGTTCCAGGGTAAGATGAACACTGAAGCTTTCTTT. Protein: CASSLFQGKMNTEAFF.

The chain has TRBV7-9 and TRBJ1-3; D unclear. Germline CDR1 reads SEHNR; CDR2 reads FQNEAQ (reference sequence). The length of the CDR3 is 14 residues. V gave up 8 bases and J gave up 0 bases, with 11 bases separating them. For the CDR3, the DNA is TGTGCCAGCCATGAAGAGATCTCTGGAAACACCATATATTTT. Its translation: CASHEEISGNTIYF.